The 8 T cell receptor beta chains given below trace back to one sample, sequenced in a study of vaccination and CD4 T cells after COVID-19. These TCRs' antigens remain unknown. The Oncomine TCR Beta short-read assay was applied to DNA of cultured CD4+ T cells. A single record per CDR3 protein comes from TCRdb applying MiXCR to the PCR reads. This sample carries about 5,600 distinct CDR3 sequences, around 44% of them seen once, and the ten largest clones take around 10%. Regarding treatment: roughly 11-day PBMC culture with coronavirus spike peptide pools or control peptides (ViraFEST assay). The sample taken for sequencing was CD4+ T cells from blood, cultured in vitro. The receptor set was obtained from a human donor who had recovered from COVID-19.

The chain uses TRBV6-2 or TRBV6-3 and TRBJ2-7, with D tentatively TRBD1 or TRBD2 (5 bases each). The CDR3 is made up of 13 amino acids. The V gene's germline CDR1 is MNHEY and CDR2 SVGEGT. V was shortened by 6 bases and J by 3 bases, with 12 bases between the two germline ends. The CDR3 spells CASSLVGVYEQYF. CDR3 nucleotide sequence: TGTGCCAGCAGCCTCGTGGGGGTCTACGAGCAGTACTTC.

This clonotype is labeled as medium-sized. The gene calls are TRBV20-1 and TRBJ2-5; 12 bases line up with TRBD2. Looked up from germline, CDR1 is DFQATT and CDR2 is SNEGSKA (reference sequence). This CDR3 is built from 13 residues. J was trimmed by 6 bases and V by 2 bases; bases with no gene match: 1. This CDR3 reads CSARLAGGQTQYF. The CDR3, as DNA: TGCAGTGCTAGACTAGCGGGGGGGCAGACCCAGTACTTC.

The chain recombines TRBV7-8 with TRBJ2-7, with no clear D. V was clipped by 4 bases and J by 2 bases, with 9 bases between them. CDR3 length: 13 amino acids. The germline CDR1 and CDR2 sequences are SGHVS and FQNEAQ. CDR3 DNA sequence: TGTGCCAGCAGCTCCGATCAGGCCTACGAGCAGTACTTC. It yields the protein CASSSDQAYEQYF. The full variable domain, with the rest looked up from reference TRBV7-8 and TRBJ2-7, is GAGVSQSPRYKVAKRGQDVALRCDPISGHVSLFWYQQALGQGPEFLTYFQNEAQLDKSGLPSDRFFAERPEGSVSTLKIQRTQQEDSAVYLCASSSDQAYEQYFGPGTRLTVT.

By share of the sample, this clonotype is hyperexpanded. J is TRBJ1-2 and V is TRBV28; no clear D gene. Trimming removed 10 bases from V and 1 base from J, with 7 bases in between. Germline lookup yields CDR1 MDHEN and CDR2 SYDVKM. The CDR3 is 11 amino acids. The CDR3 region is CATYINYGYTF. In DNA form, the CDR3 reads TGTGCCACCTACATTAACTATGGCTACACCTTC.

This clonotype was counted a few times. The V and J genes are TRBV20-1 and TRBJ2-7, with D perhaps TRBD1 (6 bases). The CDR3 totals 13 residues. The germline V gene has CDR1 DFQATT and CDR2 SNEGSKA (reference sequence). Trimming removed 5 bases at V and 0 bases at J, with 11 bases between. The CDR3, as DNA: TGCAGTGCTCCGAGGGGGAACTCCTACGAGCAGTACTTC. It translates to CSAPRGNSYEQYF.

The chain is built from TRBV7-8 and TRBJ2-7, with 9 bases identical to TRBD1. CDR3 size: 14 residues. The junction had 4 bases not matched to a gene; V was cut back by 3 bases and J by 4 bases. In germline, CDR1 is SGHVS, CDR2 FQNEAQ. In DNA form, the CDR3 reads TGTGCCAGCAGCTTCTGGACAGGGGAATACGAGCAGTACTTC. As protein: CASSFWTGEYEQYF.

This chain uses TRBV7-8 with TRBJ1-2; 8 bases agree with TRBD1. The germline V gene encodes CDR1 SGHVS and CDR2 FQNEAQ. The length of the CDR3 is 14 residues. V gave up 1 base and J gave up 2 bases; unmatched junction bases: 0. The CDR3 is CASSLGTGNYGYTF. CDR3 nucleotides: TGTGCCAGCAGCTTAGGGACAGGGAACTATGGCTACACCTTC. Full variable domain (missing parts from reference TRBV7-8 and TRBJ1-2): GAGVSQSPRYKVAKRGQDVALRCDPISGHVSLFWYQQALGQGPEFLTYFQNEAQLDKSGLPSDRFFAERPEGSVSTLKIQRTQQEDSAVYLCASSLGTGNYGYTFGSGTRLTVV.

By frequency in the sample, this clonotype is medium-sized (0.01 to 0.1%). One end of the junction fails to match germline, which may point to a read error. The J gene is TRBJ1-2, the V gene TRBV7-2; D is ambiguous. Germline lookup yields CDR1 SGHTA and CDR2 FQGNSA. This CDR3 has 9 residues. CDR3 sequence (DNA): TGTGCCAGCAGCTTACGCGGCCCCTTC. Amino acid sequence: CASSLRGPF.